This T cell receptor (beta chain) was documented in a study of cytomegalovirus exposure and HLA in healthy donors. General study findings and limits: Sequencing artifact likely explains a cluster of highly shared sequence variants. In an earlier analysis, in roughly 580 donors, most V segments appeared productive either ~90% or ~30% of the time. There were some V segments, including TRBV6-2 and TRBV6-3, excluded as indistinguishable.

Healthy bone marrow donors supplied every sample. Germline V gives CDR1 MNHEY, CDR2 SVGAGI. CDR3 size: 15 residues. The germline V and J ends were trimmed by 6 bases and 4 bases, with 18 bases remaining between them. A note on this clone: Its antigen is not identified.

Researchers ran the PCR with 60 Vbeta and 13 Jbeta primers. The data were produced by immunoSEQ multiplex PCR, yet TCRdb's version contains in-frame clones alone and is incomplete. The table has 180,000 or so clones, around 80% seen once. What was sequenced was PBMCs. This receptor was obtained from a woman aged 45-65 years in good health and CMV-seropositive. The chain is built from TRBV6-5 and TRBJ1-2; TRBD1 is a possible D gene (5 bases). The CDR3 loop reads CASSPEGPLGYGYTF. The CDR3 region has the DNA TGTGCCAGCAGCCCGGAGGGACCCCTCGGCTATGGCTACACCTTC.